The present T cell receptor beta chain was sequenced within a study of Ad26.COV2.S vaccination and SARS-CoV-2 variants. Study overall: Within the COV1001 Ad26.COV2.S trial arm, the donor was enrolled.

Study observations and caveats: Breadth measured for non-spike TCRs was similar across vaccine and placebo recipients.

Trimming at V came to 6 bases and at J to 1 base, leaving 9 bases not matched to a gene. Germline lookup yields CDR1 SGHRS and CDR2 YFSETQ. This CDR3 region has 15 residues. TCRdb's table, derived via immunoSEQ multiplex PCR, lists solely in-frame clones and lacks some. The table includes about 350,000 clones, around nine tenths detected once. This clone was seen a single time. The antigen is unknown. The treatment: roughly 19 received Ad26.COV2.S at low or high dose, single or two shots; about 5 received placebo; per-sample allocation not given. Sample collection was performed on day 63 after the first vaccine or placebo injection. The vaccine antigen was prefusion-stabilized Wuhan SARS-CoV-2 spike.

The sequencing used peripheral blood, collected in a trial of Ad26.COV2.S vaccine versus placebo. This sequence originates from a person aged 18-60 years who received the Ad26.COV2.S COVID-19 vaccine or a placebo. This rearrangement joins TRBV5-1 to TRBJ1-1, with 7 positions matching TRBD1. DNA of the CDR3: TGCGCCAGCATGCTTAGACGGACAGGGAACACTGAAGCTTTCTTT. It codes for CASMLRRTGNTEAFF. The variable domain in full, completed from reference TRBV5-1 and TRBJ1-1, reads KAGVTQTPRYLIKTRGQQVTLSCSPISGHRSVSWYQQTPGQGLQFLFEYFSETQRNKGNFPGRFSGRQFSNSRSEMNVSTLELGDSALYLCASMLRRTGNTEAFFGQGTRLTVV.